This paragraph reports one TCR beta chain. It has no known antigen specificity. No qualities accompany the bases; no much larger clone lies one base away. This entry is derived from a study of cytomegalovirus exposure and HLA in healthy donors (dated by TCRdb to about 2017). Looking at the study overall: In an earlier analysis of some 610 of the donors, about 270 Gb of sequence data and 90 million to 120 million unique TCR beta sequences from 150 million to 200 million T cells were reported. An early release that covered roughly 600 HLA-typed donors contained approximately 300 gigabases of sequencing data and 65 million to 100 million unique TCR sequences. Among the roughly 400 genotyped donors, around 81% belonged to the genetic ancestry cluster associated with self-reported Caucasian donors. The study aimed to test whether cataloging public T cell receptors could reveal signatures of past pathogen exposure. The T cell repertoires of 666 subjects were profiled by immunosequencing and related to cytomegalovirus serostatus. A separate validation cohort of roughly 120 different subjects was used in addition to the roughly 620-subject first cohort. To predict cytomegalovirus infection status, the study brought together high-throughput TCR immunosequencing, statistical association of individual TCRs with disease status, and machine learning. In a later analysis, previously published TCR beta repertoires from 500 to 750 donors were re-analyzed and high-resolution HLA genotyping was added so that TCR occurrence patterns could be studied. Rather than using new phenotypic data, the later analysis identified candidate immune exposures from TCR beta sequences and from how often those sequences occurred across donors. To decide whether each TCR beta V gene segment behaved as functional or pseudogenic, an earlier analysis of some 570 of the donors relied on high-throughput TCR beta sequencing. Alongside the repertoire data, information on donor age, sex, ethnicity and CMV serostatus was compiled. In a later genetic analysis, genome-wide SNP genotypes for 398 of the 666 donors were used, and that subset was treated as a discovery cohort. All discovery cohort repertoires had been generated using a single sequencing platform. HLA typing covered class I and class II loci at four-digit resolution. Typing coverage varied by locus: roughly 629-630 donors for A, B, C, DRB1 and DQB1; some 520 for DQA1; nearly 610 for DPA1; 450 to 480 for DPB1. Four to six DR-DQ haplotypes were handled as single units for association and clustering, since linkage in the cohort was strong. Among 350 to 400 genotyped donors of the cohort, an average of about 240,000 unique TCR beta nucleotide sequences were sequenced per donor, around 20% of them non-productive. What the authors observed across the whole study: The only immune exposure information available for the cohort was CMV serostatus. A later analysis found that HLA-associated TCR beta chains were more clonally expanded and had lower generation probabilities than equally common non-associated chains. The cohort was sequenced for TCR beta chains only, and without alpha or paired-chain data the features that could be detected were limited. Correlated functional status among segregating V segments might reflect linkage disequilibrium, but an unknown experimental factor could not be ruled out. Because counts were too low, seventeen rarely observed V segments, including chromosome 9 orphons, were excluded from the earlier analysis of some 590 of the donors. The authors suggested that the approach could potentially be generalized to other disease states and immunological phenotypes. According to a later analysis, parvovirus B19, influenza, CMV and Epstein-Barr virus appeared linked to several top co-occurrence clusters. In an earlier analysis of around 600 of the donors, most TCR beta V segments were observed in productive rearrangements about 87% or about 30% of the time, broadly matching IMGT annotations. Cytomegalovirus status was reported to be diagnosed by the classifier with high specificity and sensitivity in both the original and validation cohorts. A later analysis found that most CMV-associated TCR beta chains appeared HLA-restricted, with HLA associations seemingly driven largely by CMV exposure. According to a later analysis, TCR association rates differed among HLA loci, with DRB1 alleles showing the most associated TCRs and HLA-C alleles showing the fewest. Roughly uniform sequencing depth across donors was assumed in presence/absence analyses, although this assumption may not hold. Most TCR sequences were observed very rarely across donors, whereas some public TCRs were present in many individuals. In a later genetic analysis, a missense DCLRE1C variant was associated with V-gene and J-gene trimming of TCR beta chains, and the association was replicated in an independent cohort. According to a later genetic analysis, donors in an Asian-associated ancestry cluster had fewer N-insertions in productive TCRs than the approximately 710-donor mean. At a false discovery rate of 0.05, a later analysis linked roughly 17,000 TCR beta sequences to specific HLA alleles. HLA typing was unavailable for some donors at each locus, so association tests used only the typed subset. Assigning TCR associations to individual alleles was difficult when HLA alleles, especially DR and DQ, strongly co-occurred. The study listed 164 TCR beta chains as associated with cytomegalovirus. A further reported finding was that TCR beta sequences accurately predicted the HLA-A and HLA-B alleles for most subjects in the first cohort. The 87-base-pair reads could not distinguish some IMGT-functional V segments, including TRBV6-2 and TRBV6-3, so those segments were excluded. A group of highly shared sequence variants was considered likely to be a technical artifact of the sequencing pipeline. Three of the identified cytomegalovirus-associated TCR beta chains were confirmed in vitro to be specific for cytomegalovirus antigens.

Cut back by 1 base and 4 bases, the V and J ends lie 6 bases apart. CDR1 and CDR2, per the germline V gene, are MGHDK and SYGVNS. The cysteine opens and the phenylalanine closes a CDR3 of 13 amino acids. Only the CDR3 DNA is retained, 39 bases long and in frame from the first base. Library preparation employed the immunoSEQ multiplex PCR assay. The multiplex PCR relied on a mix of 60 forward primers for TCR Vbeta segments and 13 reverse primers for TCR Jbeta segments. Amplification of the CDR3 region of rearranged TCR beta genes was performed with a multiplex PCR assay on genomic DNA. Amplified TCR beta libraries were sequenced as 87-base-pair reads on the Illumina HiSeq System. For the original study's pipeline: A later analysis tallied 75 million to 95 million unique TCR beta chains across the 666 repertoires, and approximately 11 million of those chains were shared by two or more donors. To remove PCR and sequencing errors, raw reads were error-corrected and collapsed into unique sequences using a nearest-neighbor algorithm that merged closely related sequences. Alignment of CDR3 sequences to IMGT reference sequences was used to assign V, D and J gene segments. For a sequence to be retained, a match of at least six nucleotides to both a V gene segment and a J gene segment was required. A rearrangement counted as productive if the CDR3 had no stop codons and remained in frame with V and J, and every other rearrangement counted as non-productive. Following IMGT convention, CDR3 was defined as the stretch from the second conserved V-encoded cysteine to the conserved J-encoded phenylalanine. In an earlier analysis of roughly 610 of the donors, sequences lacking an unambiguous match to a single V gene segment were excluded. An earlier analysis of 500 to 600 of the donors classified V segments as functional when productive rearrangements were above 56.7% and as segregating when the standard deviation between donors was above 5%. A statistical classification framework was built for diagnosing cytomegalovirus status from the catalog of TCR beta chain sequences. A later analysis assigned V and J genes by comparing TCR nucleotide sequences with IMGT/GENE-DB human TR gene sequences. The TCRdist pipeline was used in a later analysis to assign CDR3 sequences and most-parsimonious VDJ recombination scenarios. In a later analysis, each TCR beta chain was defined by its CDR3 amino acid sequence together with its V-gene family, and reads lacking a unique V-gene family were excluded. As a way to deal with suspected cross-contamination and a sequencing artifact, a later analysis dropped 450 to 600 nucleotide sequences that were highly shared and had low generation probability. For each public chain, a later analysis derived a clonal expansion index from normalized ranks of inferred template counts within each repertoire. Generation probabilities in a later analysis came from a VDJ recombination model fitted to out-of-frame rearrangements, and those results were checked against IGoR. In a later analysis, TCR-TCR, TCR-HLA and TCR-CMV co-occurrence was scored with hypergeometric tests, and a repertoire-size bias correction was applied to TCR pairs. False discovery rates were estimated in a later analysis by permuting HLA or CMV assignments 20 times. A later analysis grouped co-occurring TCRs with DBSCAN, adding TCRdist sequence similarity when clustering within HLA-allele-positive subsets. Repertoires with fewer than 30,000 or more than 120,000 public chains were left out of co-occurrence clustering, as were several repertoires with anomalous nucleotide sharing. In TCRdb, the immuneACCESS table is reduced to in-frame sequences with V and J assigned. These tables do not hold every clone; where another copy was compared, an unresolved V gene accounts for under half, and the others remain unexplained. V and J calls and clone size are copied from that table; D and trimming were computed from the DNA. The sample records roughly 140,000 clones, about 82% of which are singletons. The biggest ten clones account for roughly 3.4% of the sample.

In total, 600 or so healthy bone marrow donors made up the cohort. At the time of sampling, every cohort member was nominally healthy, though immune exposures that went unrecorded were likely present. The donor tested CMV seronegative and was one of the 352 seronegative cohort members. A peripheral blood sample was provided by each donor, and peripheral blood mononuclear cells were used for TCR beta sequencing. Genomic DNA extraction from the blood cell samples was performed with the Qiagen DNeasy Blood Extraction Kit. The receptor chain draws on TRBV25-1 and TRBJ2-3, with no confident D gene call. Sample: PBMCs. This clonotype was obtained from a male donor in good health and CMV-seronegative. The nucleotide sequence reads TGTGCCAGCAGTGAATCGCGGCCAGATACGCAGTATTTT. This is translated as CASSESRPDTQYF.